Listed below are T cell receptor beta chains from one sample, sequenced in a study of CD8+CD57+ T cells in acquired aplastic anemia. TCRdb ran MiXCR on the reads and lists one entry per CDR3 protein. In the table there are hundreds of thousands of distinct CDR3 sequences, around 30% of which are singletons. Sequences were obtained from sorted CD4+, CD8+, or CD8+CD57+ T cells (not recorded which) from PBMCs. The origin of the receptors is a human donor with aplastic anemia. CDR3s include the opening cysteine and the closing phenylalanine or tryptophan. A D gene is named only where the DNA matches it firmly. Part of the rows lack a size; the others show once, few, many or a class for expanded clones.

TRBJ1-1 | TRBV25-1 | many | NA | TGTGCCAGCAGTGAAGGGTTAGGACTTGAAGCTTTCTTT | CASSEGLGLEAFF
TRBJ2-1 | TRBV20-1 | NA | NA | TGCAGTGCTAGAGATCTTCTCTGGGGTGAGCAGTTCTTC | CSARDLLWGEQFF
TRBJ2-1 | TRBV20-1 | few | TRBD2 | TGCAGTGCCCAAAGGGCGGGGGGGCAGTACAATGAGCAGTTCTTC | CSAQRAGGQYNEQFF
TRBJ2-1 | TRBV19 | NA | TRBD2 | TGTGCCAGTCGGTTGCCAACGGGGGGAGAGCAGTTCTTC | CASRLPTGGEQFF
TRBJ2-1 | TRBV20-1 | NA | TRBD2 | TGCAGTGGCCCGGGACTATACAATGAGCAGTTCTTC | CSGPGLYNEQFF
TRBJ2-3 | TRBV15 | NA | TRBD2 | TGTGCCACCAGCAGAGATCTAGCGGGGGCCAACACAGATACGCAGTATTTT | CATSRDLAGANTDTQYF
TRBJ2-1 | TRBV25-1 | NA | TRBD2 | TGTGCCAGCAGCTTAAAACGGGGGACTAGCGGAGCTAATGAGCAGTTCTTC | CASSLKRGTSGANEQFF
TRBJ2-7 | TRBV24-1 | few | NA | TGTGCCACCAGTGAACCTCGGACAGAGACCTACGAGCAGTACTTC | CATSEPRTETYEQYF
TRBJ2-7 | TRBV27 | NA | TRBD1 | TGTGCCAGCAGTGTCGATCTCGGACAGGGGGCGCTCGAGCAGTACTTC | CASSVDLGQGALEQYF
TRBJ2-7 | TRBV7-9 | many | NA | TGTGCCAGCAGCTTGGCGCTCCAGGGGTTGACCTCCTACGAGCAGTACTTC | CASSLALQGLTSYEQYF
TRBJ2-7 | TRBV28 | NA | TRBD1 | TGTGCCAGCAGTTTAGGGGACAGGAACATCGAGCAGTACTTC | CASSLGDRNIEQYF
TRBJ1-1 | TRBV20-1 | many | TRBD1 | TGCAGTGCTAGAGACGGCAGGGGGACTGAAGCTTTCTTT | CSARDGRGTEAFF
TRBJ2-1 | TRBV20-1 | NA | NA | TGCAGTGCTAGAAGGACGGACTCATACAATGAGCAGTTCTTC | CSARRTDSYNEQFF
TRBJ1-3 | TRBV12-3/TRBV12-4 | NA | NA | TGTGCCAGCAGTTTAGTCACGGCTGGAAACACCATATATTTT | CASSLVTAGNTIYF
TRBJ2-1 | TRBV24-1 | many | TRBD1 | TGTGCCACCAGTGGCAGGGGGCAGGGGGAAAATAGTGAGCAGTTCTTC | CATSGRGQGENSEQFF
TRBJ2-5 | TRBV2 | NA | TRBD2 | TGTGCCAGCAGTGACCCAGCGGGGTGGACCCAGTACTTC | CASSDPAGWTQYF
TRBJ2-7 | TRBV7-2 | many | NA | TGTTCCAGCAGCTTAGACAGTGGCGACGAGCAGTACTTC | CSSSLDSGDEQYF
TRBJ1-2 | TRBV25-1 | NA | TRBD1 | TGTGCCAGCAGCCCAAATCCCGGACAGGGGGCAGAAGGCTACACCTTC | CASSPNPGQGAEGYTF
TRBJ2-7 | TRBV2 | many | NA | TGTGCCAGCAGTGAAGCGTCCGCTTGGCAGGGCGCCTACGAGCAGTACTTC | CASSEASAWQGAYEQYF
TRBJ1-4 | TRBV29-1 | NA | NA | TGCAGCGTTGAGGGGGCTAACGAAAAGCTGTTTTTT | CSVEGANEKLFF
TRBJ2-5 | TRBV15 | many | TRBD1 | TGTGCCACCAGCAGAGACCTAACAGGGGGACTCCAAGAGACCCAGTACTTC | CATSRDLTGGLQETQYF
TRBJ2-1 | TRBV19 | many | TRBD1 | TGTGCCAGTAGCCAACAGGGGGCTTACAATGAGCAGTTCTTC | CASSQQGAYNEQFF
TRBJ1-2 | TRBV19 | many | NA | TGTGCCACCCAGGAGAGGGGATGGGGCTACACCTTC | CATQERGWGYTF
TRBJ2-5 | TRBV20-1 | NA | NA | TGCAGTGCCGGCCAGTTGATGGGGGACCAAGAGACCCAGTACTTC | CSAGQLMGDQETQYF
TRBJ2-2 | TRBV2 | few | NA | TGTGCCAGCAGCCCATCCCGCACCGGGGAGCTGTTTTTT | CASSPSRTGELFF
TRBJ1-2 | TRBV14 | many | NA | TGTGCCAGCAGCCAAGATCTACCGGGGCTCGACTATGGCTACACCTTC | CASSQDLPGLDYGYTF
TRBJ1-1 | TRBV25-1 | NA | NA | TGTGCCAGCAGTCCCCCCGGTGGAGGTCTGGACACTGAAGCTTTCTTT | CASSPPGGGLDTEAFF
TRBJ2-2 | TRBV10-3 | few | NA | TGTGCCATCAGTGAGTCTTTCGGTACTTTGAACACCGGGGAGCTGTTTTTT | CAISESFGTLNTGELFF
TRBJ1-1 | TRBV10-3 | many | NA | TGTGCCATCAGTGGTTCCTCGGGCAGCGACGCCACTGAAGCTTTCTTT | CAISGSSGSDATEAFF
TRBJ1-5 | TRBV2 | NA | NA | TGTGCCAGCAGTGAAGGTAGCGGGAGGGCCCAGCATTTT | CASSEGSGRAQHF
TRBJ2-5 | TRBV15 | many | TRBD2 | TGTGCCACCAGCAGAGATCTGGGGGGGGAGACCCAGTACTTC | CATSRDLGGETQYF
TRBJ2-7 | TRBV19 | NA | NA | TGTGCCAGTAGTATGGTACTAAATAGCGAGCAGTACTTC | CASSMVLNSEQYF
TRBJ2-7 | TRBV9 | NA | TRBD2 | TGTGCCAGCAGCGCAGCTACGTCGCTAGCGGGAGGGCCTAGTCACTACGAGCAGTACTTC | CASSAATSLAGGPSHYEQYF
TRBJ2-7 | TRBV7-2 | NA | NA | TGTGCCAGCAGCTTCCCCAGGGGTCTGGGCGAGCAGTACTTC | CASSFPRGLGEQYF
TRBJ1-2 | TRBV6-5 | NA | NA | TGTGCCAGCAGTTACTCTGGCGGACTCAACTATGGCTACACCTTC | CASSYSGGLNYGYTF
TRBJ1-2 | TRBV10-3 | NA | TRBD1 | TGTGCCACCCCGGCGGGACAGGGGGCGACTGGCTACACCTTC | CATPAGQGATGYTF
TRBJ1-5 | TRBV2 | many | TRBD1 | TGTGCCAGCAGAGGGACAGATAATAGCAATCAGCCCCAGCATTTT | CASRGTDNSNQPQHF
TRBJ1-3 | TRBV11-2 | NA | TRBD1 | TGTGCCAGCAGCTTAGGTCACCCGGGACAGGGAACTGGAAGCACCATATATTTT | CASSLGHPGQGTGSTIYF
TRBJ2-1 | TRBV19 | few | NA | TGTGCCAGTAGTATGATGGGATTCTCCTACAATGAGCAGTTCTTC | CASSMMGFSYNEQFF
TRBJ2-1 | TRBV19 | once | TRBD2 | TGTGCCAGTAGTATTAGGAAGTTCTTAGGACTAGCGGCATACAATGAGCAGTTCTTC | CASSIRKFLGLAAYNEQFF
TRBJ1-6 | TRBV12-3/TRBV12-4 | NA | NA | TGTGCCAGCAGTTTTAAGGGGGGTAATTCACCCCTCCACTTT | CASSFKGGNSPLHF
TRBJ2-5 | TRBV4-3 | NA | TRBD1 | TGCGCCAGCAGCCAAGAAAGGGGGCTAGAGACCCAGTACTTC | CASSQERGLETQYF
TRBJ2-5 | TRBV20-1 | few | TRBD2 | TGCAGTGCTAGTATCCCAGCGGGAGTATATGAGACCCAGTACTTC | CSASIPAGVYETQYF
TRBJ1-2 | TRBV11-2 | many | TRBD1 | TGTGCCAGCAACCGGGACAGGGGGTCCTATGGCTACACCTTC | CASNRDRGSYGYTF
TRBJ2-7 | TRBV10-3 | NA | TRBD1 | TGTGCCATCAGTAAACGACAGGGGTCCTACGAGCAGTACTTC | CAISKRQGSYEQYF
TRBJ2-5 | TRBV5-4 | NA | NA | TGTGCCAGCCGCACCGGACTAACCCAAGAGACCCAGTACTTC | CASRTGLTQETQYF
TRBJ1-1 | TRBV29-1 | NA | NA | TGCAGCGTTGGAGGGAGGGCCGGAGCGGGTGAAGCTTTCTTT | CSVGGRAGAGEAFF
TRBJ2-3 | TRBV29-1 | many | NA | TGCAGCGTAAGAAAAGGACATCAAGCCACAGATACGCAGTATTTT | CSVRKGHQATDTQYF
TRBJ2-7 | TRBV19 | NA | NA | TGTGCCAGTAAGGGGTGGCGGGACTACGAGCAGTACTTC | CASKGWRDYEQYF
TRBJ2-7 | TRBV7-2 | NA | NA | TGTGCCAGCAGCGTAGCGACCGGGTCCCACGAGCAGTACTTC | CASSVATGSHEQYF
TRBJ2-2 | TRBV4-1 | few | NA | TGCGCCAGCAGCCCCCAGGGTGCCGGGGAGCTGTTTTTT | CASSPQGAGELFF